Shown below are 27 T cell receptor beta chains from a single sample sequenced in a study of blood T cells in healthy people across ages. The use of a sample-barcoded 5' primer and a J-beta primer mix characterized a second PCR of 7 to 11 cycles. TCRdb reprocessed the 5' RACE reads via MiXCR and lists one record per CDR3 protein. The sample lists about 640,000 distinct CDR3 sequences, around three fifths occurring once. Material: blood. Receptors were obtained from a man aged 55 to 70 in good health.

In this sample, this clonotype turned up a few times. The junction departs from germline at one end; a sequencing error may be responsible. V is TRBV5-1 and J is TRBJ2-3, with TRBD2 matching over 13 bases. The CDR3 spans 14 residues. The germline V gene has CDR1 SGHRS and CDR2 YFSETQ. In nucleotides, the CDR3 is TGTGCCAGCAGTGGGACTAGCGGGGCAGATACGCAGTATTTT. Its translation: CASSGTSGADTQYF.

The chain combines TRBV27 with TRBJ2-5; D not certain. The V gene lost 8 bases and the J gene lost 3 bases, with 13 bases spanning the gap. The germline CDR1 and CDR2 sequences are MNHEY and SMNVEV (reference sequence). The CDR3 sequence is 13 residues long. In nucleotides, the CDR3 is TGTGCCAGCGGACCCCTTGGGGAAGAGACCCAGTACTTC. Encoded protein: CASGPLGEETQYF.

The DNA for the CDR3 is TGTGCCAGCAGACCGACAGGGGCCCTCTCGTTTATGGGCTACACCTTC. Protein: CASRPTGALSFMGYTF. The J gene is TRBJ1-2, the V gene TRBV28, with 8 nucleotides matching TRBD1. CDR1 and CDR2 from the germline V gene are MDHEN and SYDVKM. The junction had 17 bases not matched to a gene; V was cut back by 6 bases and J by 8 bases. CDR3 length equals 16 residues.

The CDR3 sequence is CSASDNRFSGANVLTF. The CDR3 nucleotides read TGCAGTGCTAGCGACAACAGGTTCTCTGGGGCCAACGTCCTGACTTTC. The chain carries TRBV20-1 and TRBJ2-6; a weak D match, TRBD1 (5 bases). V was trimmed by 3 bases and J by 0 bases, leaving 12 bases between them. CDR3 length: 16 amino acids. Germline-derived CDR1 and CDR2 are DFQATT and SNEGSKA (reference sequence).

The CDR3: CASSKVSGKFSYEQYF. CDR3 nucleotides: TGTGCCAGCAGCAAAGTTTCGGGGAAGTTCTCCTACGAGCAGTACTTC. The chain carries TRBV21-1 and TRBJ2-7. TRBV21-1 is recorded as a pseudogene. CDR3 length: 16 amino acids.

The CDR3 region is CASKGTRDNYGYTF. The CDR3 DNA is TGTGCCAGCAAAGGGACGCGGGATAACTATGGCTACACCTTC. The rearrangement joins TRBV6-2 or TRBV6-3 to TRBJ1-2, with TRBD1 as a possible D gene (5 bases). The CDR3 is 14 amino acids. Germline CDR1 reads MNHEY; CDR2 reads SVGEGT. V lost 7 bases and J lost 1, with 13 bases in between.

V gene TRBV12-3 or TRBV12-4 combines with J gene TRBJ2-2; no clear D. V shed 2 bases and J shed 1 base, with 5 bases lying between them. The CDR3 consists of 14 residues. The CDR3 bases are TGTGCCAGCAGTTTACAAGTGAACACCGGGGAGCTGTTTTTT. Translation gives CASSLQVNTGELFF.

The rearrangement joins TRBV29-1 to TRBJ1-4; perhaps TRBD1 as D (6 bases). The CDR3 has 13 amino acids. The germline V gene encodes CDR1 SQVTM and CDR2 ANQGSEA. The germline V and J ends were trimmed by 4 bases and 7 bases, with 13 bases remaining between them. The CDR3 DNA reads TGCAGCGTTGCACAGGGCGCGGGTGAAAAACTGTTTTTT. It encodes CSVAQGAGEKLFF.

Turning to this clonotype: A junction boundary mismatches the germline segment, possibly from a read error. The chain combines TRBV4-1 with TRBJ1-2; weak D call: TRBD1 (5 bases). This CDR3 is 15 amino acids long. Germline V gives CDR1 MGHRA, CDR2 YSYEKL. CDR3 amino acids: CTSSQDGTTLGGYTF. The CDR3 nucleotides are TGCACCAGCAGCCAAGATGGGACGACCCTGGGAGGCTACACCTTC.

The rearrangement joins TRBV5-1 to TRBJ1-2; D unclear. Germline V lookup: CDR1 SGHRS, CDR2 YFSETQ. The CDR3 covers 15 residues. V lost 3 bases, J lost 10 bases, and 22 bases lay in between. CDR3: CASSSRGGDYGDYTF. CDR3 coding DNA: TGCGCCAGCAGCTCGCGGGGAGGAGACTACGGGGACTACACCTTC. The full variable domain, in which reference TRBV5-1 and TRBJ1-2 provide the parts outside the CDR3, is KAGVTQTPRYLIKTRGQQVTLSCSPISGHRSVSWYQQTPGQGLQFLFEYFSETQRNKGNFPGRFSGRQFSNSRSEMNVSTLELGDSALYLCASSSRGGDYGDYTFGSGTRLTVV.

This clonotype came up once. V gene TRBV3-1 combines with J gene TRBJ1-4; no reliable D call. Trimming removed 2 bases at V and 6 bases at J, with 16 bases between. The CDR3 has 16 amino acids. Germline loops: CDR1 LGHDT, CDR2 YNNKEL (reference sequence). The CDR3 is CASSQLHGLGDEKLFF. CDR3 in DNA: TGTGCCAGCAGCCAACTGCACGGGCTTGGGGATGAAAAACTGTTTTTT.

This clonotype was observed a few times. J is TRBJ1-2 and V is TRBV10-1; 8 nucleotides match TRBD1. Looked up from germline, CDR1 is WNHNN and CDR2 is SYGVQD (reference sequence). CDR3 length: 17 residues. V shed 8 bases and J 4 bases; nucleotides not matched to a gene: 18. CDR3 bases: TGCGCCAGCGCCAACGGGGGCAGGGGGCAAGAAGGCTATGGCTACACCTTC. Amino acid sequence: CASANGGRGQEGYGYTF.

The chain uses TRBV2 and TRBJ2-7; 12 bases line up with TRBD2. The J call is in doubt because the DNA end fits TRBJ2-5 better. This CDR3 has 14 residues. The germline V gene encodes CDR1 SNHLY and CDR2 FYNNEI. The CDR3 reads CASIQALAGGTQYF. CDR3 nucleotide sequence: TGTGCCAGCATTCAGGCACTAGCGGGGGGGACCCAGTACTTC.

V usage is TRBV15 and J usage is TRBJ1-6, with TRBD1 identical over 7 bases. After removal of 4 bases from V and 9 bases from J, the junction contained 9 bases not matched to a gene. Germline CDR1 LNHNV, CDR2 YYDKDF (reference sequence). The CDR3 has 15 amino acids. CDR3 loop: CATSTRAGGSSPLHF. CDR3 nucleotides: TGTGCCACCAGCACTCGGGCAGGGGGTAGTTCACCCCTCCACTTT.

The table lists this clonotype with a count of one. Written as DNA, the CDR3 is TGTGCCAGCAGTGTTCGGGGGGCAGAAGATACGCAGTATTTT. This codes for CASSVRGAEDTQYF. J is TRBJ2-3 and V is TRBV12-3 or TRBV12-4, with D tentatively TRBD2 (7 bases). The CDR3 loop spans 14 amino acids. V lost 5 bases and J lost 5, with 14 bases in between.

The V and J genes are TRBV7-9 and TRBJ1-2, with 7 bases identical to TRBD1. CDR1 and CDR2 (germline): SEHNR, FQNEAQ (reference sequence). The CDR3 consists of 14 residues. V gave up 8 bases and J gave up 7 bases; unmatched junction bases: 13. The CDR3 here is CASASVTGAGGYTF. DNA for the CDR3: TGTGCCAGCGCATCTGTTACAGGGGCCGGTGGCTACACCTTC.

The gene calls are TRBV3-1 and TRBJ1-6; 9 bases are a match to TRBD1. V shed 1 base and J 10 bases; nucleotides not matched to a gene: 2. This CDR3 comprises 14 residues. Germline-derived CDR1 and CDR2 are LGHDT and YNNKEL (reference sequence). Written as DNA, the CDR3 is TGTGCCAGCAGCCAAGGGACAGGGGAATCACCCCTCCACTTT. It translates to CASSQGTGESPLHF.

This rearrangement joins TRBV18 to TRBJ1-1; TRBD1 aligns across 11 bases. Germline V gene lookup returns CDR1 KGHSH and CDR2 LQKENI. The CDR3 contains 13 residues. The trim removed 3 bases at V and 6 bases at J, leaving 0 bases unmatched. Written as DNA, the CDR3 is TGTGCCAGCTCACCGGGACAGGGGGCTGAAGCTTTCTTT. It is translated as CASSPGQGAEAFF.

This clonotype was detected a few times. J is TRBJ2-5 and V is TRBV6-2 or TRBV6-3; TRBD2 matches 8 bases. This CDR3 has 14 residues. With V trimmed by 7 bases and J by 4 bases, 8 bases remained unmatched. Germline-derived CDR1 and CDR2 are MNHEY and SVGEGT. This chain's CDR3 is CASTYGGAGETQYF. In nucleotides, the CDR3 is TGTGCCAGCACCTACGGGGGGGCCGGAGAGACCCAGTACTTC.

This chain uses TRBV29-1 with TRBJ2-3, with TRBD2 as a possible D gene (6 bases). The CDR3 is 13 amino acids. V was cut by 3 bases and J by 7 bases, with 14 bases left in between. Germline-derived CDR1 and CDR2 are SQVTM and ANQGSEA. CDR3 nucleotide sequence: TGCAGCGTTGAGGGGGGAAGGGAAAATACGCAGTATTTT. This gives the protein CSVEGGRENTQYF.

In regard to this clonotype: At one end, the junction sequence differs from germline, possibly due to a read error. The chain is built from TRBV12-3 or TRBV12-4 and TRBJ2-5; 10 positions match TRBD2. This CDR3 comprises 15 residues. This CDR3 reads CASSLAGEFQETQYF. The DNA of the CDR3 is TGTGCCAGCAGTCTAGCGGGGGAGTTCCAAGAGACCCAGTACTTC.

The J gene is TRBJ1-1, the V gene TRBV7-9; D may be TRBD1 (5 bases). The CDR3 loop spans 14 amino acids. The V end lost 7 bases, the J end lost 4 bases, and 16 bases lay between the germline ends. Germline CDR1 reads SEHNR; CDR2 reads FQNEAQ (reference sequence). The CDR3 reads CASIGQGGVTEAFF. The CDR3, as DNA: TGTGCCAGCATTGGGCAGGGAGGGGTCACTGAAGCTTTCTTT. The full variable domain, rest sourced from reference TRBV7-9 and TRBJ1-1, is DTGVSQNPRHKITKRGQNVTFRCDPISEHNRLYWYRQTLGQGPEFLTYFQNEAQLEKSRLLSDRFSAERPKGSFSTLEIQRTEQGDSAMYLCASIGQGGVTEAFFGQGTRLTVV.

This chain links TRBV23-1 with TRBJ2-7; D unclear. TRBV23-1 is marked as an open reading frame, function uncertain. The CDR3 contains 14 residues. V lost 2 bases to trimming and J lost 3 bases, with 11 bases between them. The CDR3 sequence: CASSQARFFYEQYF. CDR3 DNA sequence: TGCGCCAGCAGTCAAGCCAGGTTTTTCTACGAGCAGTACTTC.

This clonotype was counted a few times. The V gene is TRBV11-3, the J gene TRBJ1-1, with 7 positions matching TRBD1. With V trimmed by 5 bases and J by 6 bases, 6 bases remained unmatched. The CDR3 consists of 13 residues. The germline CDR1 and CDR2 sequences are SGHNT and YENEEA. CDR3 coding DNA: TGTGCCAGCAGCCCGCGGCAGGGGGCTGAAGCTTTCTTT. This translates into CASSPRQGAEAFF.

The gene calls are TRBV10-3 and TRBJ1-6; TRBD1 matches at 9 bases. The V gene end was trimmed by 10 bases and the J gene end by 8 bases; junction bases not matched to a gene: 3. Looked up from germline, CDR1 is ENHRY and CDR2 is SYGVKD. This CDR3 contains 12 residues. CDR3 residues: CATRTGDSPLHF. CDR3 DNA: TGTGCCACCCGGACAGGGGATTCACCCCTCCACTTT.

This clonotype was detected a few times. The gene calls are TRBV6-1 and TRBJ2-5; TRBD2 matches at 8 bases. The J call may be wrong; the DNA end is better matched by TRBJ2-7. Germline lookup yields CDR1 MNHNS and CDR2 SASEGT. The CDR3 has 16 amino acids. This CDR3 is CASSGLATNSYHEQYF. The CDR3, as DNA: TGTGCCAGCAGTGGACTAGCGACCAACTCCTACCACGAGCAGTACTTC.

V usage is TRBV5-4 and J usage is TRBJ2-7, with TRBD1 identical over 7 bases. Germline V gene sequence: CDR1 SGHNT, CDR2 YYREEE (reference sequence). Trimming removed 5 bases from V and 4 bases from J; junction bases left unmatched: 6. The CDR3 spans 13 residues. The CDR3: CASSQQGLYEQYF. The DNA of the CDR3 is TGTGCCAGCAGTCAACAGGGGTTATACGAGCAGTACTTC.